The clone carrying this TCR beta chain has more than one count but fewer than ten. The antigen remains unidentified. These data belong to a study of beta chain features in type 1 diabetes. Study summary: Healthy donors and patients had similar age, gender and cell yields.

Every donor provided one heparinised blood draw, which averaged approximately 100 mL. CDR1 and CDR2 from the germline V gene are SQVTM and ANQGSEA. The CDR3 is made up of 13 amino acids. V gave up 4 bases and J gave up 0 bases, with 9 bases separating them. Expressed TCRB transcripts were sequenced, since all the RNA that had been isolated was reverse transcribed. Assay used: immunoSEQ multiplex PCR; TCRdb lists only in-frame clones, some missing. The sample shows 350,000 to 400,000 clones, approximately 15% of them seen only once. Study observations and caveats: Shortening that was moderate but significant affected the TCRB CDR3s of Type 1 diabetes patients in all four CD4+ subsets. Lower insertion and higher deletion counts appeared at VDJ junctions in type 1 diabetes patients.

Source material: naive CD4+ T cells from blood. The chain couples TRBV29-1 to TRBJ1-1; D is undetermined. This receptor was taken from a woman between 18 and 29 years old in good health. This CDR3 reads CSVVSSMNTEAFF. DNA for the CDR3: TGCAGCGTTGTTTCCAGTATGAACACTGAAGCTTTCTTT.